This is a list of T cell receptor beta chains from one sample in a study of blood T cell repertoires in COVID-19. Libraries were prepared by immunoSEQ multiplex PCR; TCRdb keeps only in-frame clonotypes and omits some of them. The table lists about 170,000 clones, about 86% of them singletons. The sequenced sample was peripheral blood. These receptors all stem from a woman in her 70s who had recovered from COVID-19. The CDR3 runs from the conserved cysteine through the conserved F or W. The D gene is left open where the match is weak. Only part of the rows carry a size: once, few, many, or a class if the clone is expanded.

cdr3_aa cdr3_nt j_call d_call v_call clone_size
CAISEGDRAGEQFF TGTGCCATCAGTGAAGGTGACAGGGCGGGTGAGCAGTTCTTC TRBJ2-1 TRBD1 TRBV10-3 few
CASSVAQGSNYGYTF TGTGCCAGCAGCGTAGCGCAGGGTTCTAACTATGGCTACACCTTC TRBJ1-2 - TRBV9 -
CASSGPRGRAEAFF TGTGCCAGCAGCGGGCCAAGGGGGCGGGCTGAAGCTTTCTTT TRBJ1-1 TRBD1 TRBV7-9 -
CASSAQGLGVTGELFF TGTGCCAGCAGCGCGCAGGGGTTGGGGGTCACCGGGGAGCTGTTTTTT TRBJ2-2 - TRBV9 few
CASSALRGGYGEAFF TGTGCCAGCAGCGCCCTCCGGGGAGGGTATGGGGAAGCTTTCTTT TRBJ1-1 - TRBV9 -
CASSRLPDTDTQYF TGTGCCAGCAGCCGGTTGCCAGACACAGATACGCAGTATTTT TRBJ2-3 - TRBV3-1/TRBV3-2 -
CAWSPKSAGLDKGEKLFF TGTGCCTGGAGCCCAAAATCAGCGGGCCTCGATAAGGGTGAAAAACTGTTTTTT TRBJ1-4 - TRBV30 -
CASSIGTPFYEQYF TGTGCCAGTAGTATAGGGACACCGTTCTACGAGCAGTACTTC TRBJ2-7 - TRBV19 -
CASSIKVSAGPNYGYTF TGTGCCAGTAGTATCAAGGTTTCGGCAGGCCCGAACTATGGCTACACCTTC TRBJ1-2 - TRBV19 -
CASSQNRESEQFF TGTGCCAGCAGCCAGAACAGGGAATCTGAGCAGTTCTTC TRBJ2-1 - TRBV3-1/TRBV3-2 -
CASSFGGQNYGYTF TGTGCCAGCAGCTTTGGGGGACAGAACTATGGCTACACCTTC TRBJ1-2 TRBD1 TRBV5-6 many
CAWSVGWRGQGGQPQHF TGTGCCTGGAGTGTAGGGTGGCGCGGACAGGGTGGCCAGCCCCAGCATTTT TRBJ1-5 TRBD1 TRBV30 -
CASTAPGGPYNEQFF TGTGCCAGCACCGCGCCGGGGGGGCCCTACAATGAGCAGTTCTTC TRBJ2-1 TRBD2 TRBV7-9 -
CASSPGLAGGQETQYF TGCGCCAGCAGCCCGGGACTAGCGGGGGGCCAAGAGACCCAGTACTTC TRBJ2-5 TRBD2 TRBV5-1 -
CASSPRTGPSGYTF TGTGCCAGTAGTCCCCGGACAGGGCCCAGTGGCTACACCTTC TRBJ1-2 TRBD1 TRBV19 -
CASSDRAPNYGYTF TGTGCCAGCAGTGACAGGGCCCCTAACTATGGCTACACCTTC TRBJ1-2 - TRBV25-1 -
CASSGDRGNQPQHF TGTGCCAGCAGCGGTGACAGGGGAAATCAGCCCCAGCATTTT TRBJ1-5 TRBD1 TRBV2 -
CASSPRDQGGYGYTF TGTGCCAGCTCACCGCGAGATCAAGGGGGCTATGGCTACACCTTC TRBJ1-2 - TRBV18 few
CASRSGNTIYF TGTGCCAGCAGGAGCGGAAACACCATATATTTT TRBJ1-3 - TRBV7-8 few
CASSWQGSDTQYF TGTGCCAGCAGTTGGCAGGGGTCGGATACGCAGTATTTT TRBJ2-3 - TRBV6-2/TRBV6-3 -
CATRDIYGYTF TGTGCCACGAGGGACATCTATGGCTACACCTTC TRBJ1-2 - TRBV10-3 -
CASSFGGEMNEQFF TGTGCCAGCAGCTTCGGCGGGGAAATGAATGAGCAGTTCTTC TRBJ2-1 - TRBV7-6 few
CASSLDGETQYF TGCGCCAGCAGCTTGGACGGGGAGACCCAGTACTTC TRBJ2-5 - TRBV5-1 -
CASSLQVSNQPQHF TGTGCCAGCAGCTTACAGGTGAGCAATCAGCCCCAGCATTTT TRBJ1-5 - TRBV5-6 -
CASSLAAGGPGSYEQYF TGCGCCAGCAGCTTGGCGGCGGGGGGGCCGGGCTCCTACGAGCAGTACTTC TRBJ2-7 TRBD2 TRBV5-1 -
CAWSGDRTHSGNTIYF TGTGCCTGGAGTGGGGACAGAACCCACTCTGGAAACACCATATATTTT TRBJ1-3 TRBD1 TRBV30 -
CATSRAGGPQYF TGTGCCACCAGCAGAGCGGGGGGCCCCCAGTACTTC TRBJ2-5 - TRBV15 -
CASSFGGNSGNTIYF TGTGCCAGCAGCTTCGGGGGGAACTCTGGAAACACCATATATTTT TRBJ1-3 - TRBV5-6 -
CASSLSAGRVTQYF TGTGCCAGCAGTTTATCTGCGGGGCGGGTGACCCAGTACTTC TRBJ2-5 - TRBV27 once
CATGESGGAVDTQYF TGTGCCACCGGGGAGTCGGGGGGGGCCGTGGATACGCAGTATTTT TRBJ2-3 TRBD2 TRBV10-3 -
CASCGGVAYNEQFF TGTGCCAGCTGTGGGGGGGTCGCCTACAATGAGCAGTTCTTC TRBJ2-1 TRBD2 TRBV7-2 -
CASATGAAGSYEQYF TGTGCCAGCGCAACAGGGGCGGCAGGCTCCTACGAGCAGTACTTC TRBJ2-7 TRBD1 TRBV28 -
CASSLGLLSSYGYTF TGTGCCAGTAGTCTTGGGCTCCTCTCCTCCTATGGCTACACCTTC TRBJ1-2 - TRBV19 once
CASSGRTNTGELFF TGTGCCAGCAGCGGACGGACTAACACCGGGGAGCTGTTTTTT TRBJ2-2 - TRBV5-4 -
CASSQGPPSYEQYF TGCGCCAGCAGCCAGGGGCCACCGTCCTACGAGCAGTACTTC TRBJ2-7 - TRBV5-1 -
CASSPGQGARGANVLTF TGTGCCAGCTCACCGGGACAGGGGGCGAGGGGGGCCAACGTCCTGACTTTC TRBJ2-6 TRBD1 TRBV18 few
CASSMSGQYGYTF TGTGCCAGTAGTATGTCGGGACAGTATGGCTACACCTTC TRBJ1-2 TRBD1 TRBV19 -
CAWSVGRSSGNTIYF TGTGCCTGGAGTGTAGGTCGGAGCTCTGGAAACACCATATATTTT TRBJ1-3 - TRBV30 -
CASSLGAGPQGYTF TGTGCCAGCAGCTTAGGGGCAGGCCCCCAAGGCTACACCTTC TRBJ1-2 - TRBV7-2 -
CASSIRHSNQPQHF TGTGCCAGTAGTATCCGACATAGCAATCAGCCCCAGCATTTT TRBJ1-5 - TRBV19 -
CASSLEGAAGQGRPSGQPQHF TGTGCCAGCAGCTTAGAGGGGGCGGCGGGACAAGGGAGGCCCAGCGGTCAGCCCCAGCATTTT TRBJ1-5 TRBD1 TRBV7-8 -
CASSPGPTSYNSPLHF TGTGCCAGCTCCCCAGGGCCCACCTCCTATAATTCACCCCTCCACTTT TRBJ1-6 - TRBV18 -
CASSGPGGKYNEQFF TGTGCCAGCAGCGGCCCGGGGGGTAAATACAATGAGCAGTTCTTC TRBJ2-1 TRBD2 TRBV7-9 few
CASTTPGGGANVLTF TGTGCCAGCACCACTCCCGGGGGTGGGGCCAACGTCCTGACTTTC TRBJ2-6 - TRBV27 -
CASSMAGRYNEQFF TGTGCCAGTAGTATGGCGGGGAGATACAATGAGCAGTTCTTC TRBJ2-1 - TRBV19 -
CASSLWPRTANTEAFF TGCGCCAGCAGCTTGTGGCCCCGGACAGCGAACACTGAAGCTTTCTTT TRBJ1-1 - TRBV5-1 -
CASSPAGARETQYF TGCGCCAGCAGCCCCGCAGGGGCCCGGGAGACCCAGTACTTC TRBJ2-5 - TRBV4-1 -
CAWSAGQGAYEQYF TGTGCCTGGAGTGCGGGACAGGGGGCCTACGAGCAGTACTTC TRBJ2-7 TRBD1 TRBV30 -
CASSGAGRETF TGTGCCAGCAGTGGGGCCGGCCGGGAGACCTTC TRBJ1-2 - TRBV2 -
CASHFPGQGIGGYTF TGTGCCAGCCACTTCCCGGGACAGGGGATTGGAGGCTACACCTTC TRBJ1-2 TRBD1 TRBV19 -
CASSIGPSVPGGNGYTF TGTGCCAGTAGTATAGGCCCATCGGTCCCGGGAGGAAATGGCTACACCTTC TRBJ1-2 - TRBV19 -
CASSSLAGAPGYNEQFF TGTGCCAGCAGCTCCCTAGCGGGAGCGCCGGGCTACAATGAGCAGTTCTTC TRBJ2-1 TRBD2 TRBV7-8 -
CASSGGASVTEAFF TGTGCCAGCTCGGGGGGGGCGAGTGTAACTGAAGCTTTCTTT TRBJ1-1 - TRBV18 -
CAVAVDANTGELFF TGTGCGGTTGCGGTTGACGCGAACACCGGGGAGCTGTTTTTT TRBJ2-2 - TRBV19 -